Reported below is one T cell receptor beta chain. Per the germline V gene, CDR1 is MNHEY and CDR2 is SMNVEV (reference sequence). The CDR3 is 15 residues long. TCRdb re-analyzed the 5' RACE reads; it lists each CDR3 protein once, without DNA. This sample lists a few hundred thousand distinct CDR3 sequences; its ten largest clones have 2% to 3%. The data stem from a study of monozygotic twins with inflammatory bowel disease. V gene TRBV27 combines with J gene TRBJ2-5; there is no DNA to check the TCRdb D call of TRBD2. This receptor was identified in a human donor with ulcerative colitis or Crohn's disease, or a healthy co-twin of an affected twin (not recorded which). The sequenced material came from blood. The CDR3 region is CASSLEGYLQETQYF.